The 10 T cell receptor beta chains below come from one sample, sequenced in a study of cytomegalovirus exposure and HLA in healthy donors (dated by TCRdb to about 2017). The library was made by the immunoSEQ multiplex PCR assay. For the multiplex PCR, a mixture combining 60 forward primers for TCR Vbeta segments and 13 reverse primers for TCR Jbeta segments was used. TCRdb took over this immuneACCESS table, retaining in-frame rearrangements with V and J assigned. Such tables are incomplete; in checked studies, under half of the missing clones stem from an unresolved V gene, and the remainder is unexplained. This sample holds roughly 130,000 clones; about 79% were observed only once. The leading ten clones occupy about 2.7% of the sample. Sequencing used PBMCs. These receptors were obtained from a woman aged 18-35 years in good health and CMV-seropositive.

CDR3 region: CASSLGGASYNEQFF. The CDR3 DNA is TGTGCCAGCAGCCTGGGCGGTGCCTCCTACAATGAGCAGTTCTTC. The chain combines TRBV5-4 with TRBJ2-1; D remains unclear. Germline V gene data show CDR1 as SGHNT and CDR2 as YYREEE (reference sequence). V dropped 4 bases and J dropped 0 bases, with 11 bases sitting between them. This CDR3 contains 15 residues.

This chain links TRBV7-9 with TRBJ2-1; 11 bases line up with TRBD2. The CDR3 covers 16 residues. The V segment lost 7 bases and the J segment 6 bases; nucleotides outside the gene matches: 11. Germline V gene sequence: CDR1 SEHNR, CDR2 FQNEAQ (reference sequence). CDR3 DNA: TGTGCCAGCAATCCTCATAGCGGGGGGGCCTTCAATGAGCAGTTCTTC. It specifies CASNPHSGGAFNEQFF.

This chain joins TRBV5-4 and TRBJ1-1; no firm D call. CDR1 is SGHNT and CDR2 is YYREEE in the germline V gene (reference sequence). This CDR3 has 13 amino acids. Trimming cost V 3 bases and J 10 bases, with 16 bases left between them. The CDR3 spells CASSSPQALGAFF. The DNA for the CDR3 is TGTGCCAGCAGCTCGCCCCAGGCTCTGGGAGCTTTCTTT. The complete variable domain, with remaining parts taken from reference TRBV5-4 and TRBJ1-1, reads ETGVTQSPTHLIKTRGQQVTLRCSSQSGHNTVSWYQQALGQGPQFIFQYYREEENGRGNFPPRFSGLQFPNYSSELNVNALELDDSALYLCASSSPQALGAFFGQGTRLTVV.

This clone has just one count. The chain recombines TRBV29-1 with TRBJ2-1; possibly TRBD2 for D (6 bases). CDR3 size: 13 residues. Germline loops: CDR1 SQVTM, CDR2 ANQGSEA. The ends were cut back, 7 bases at V and 9 bases at J, with 19 bases in the middle. The CDR3 spells CSADIGGRIEQFF. The CDR3 DNA reads TGCAGCGCTGACATCGGAGGGCGGATTGAGCAGTTCTTC.

This chain uses TRBV19 with TRBJ2-5, with TRBD2 as a possible D gene (6 bases). Germline V lookup: CDR1 LNHDA, CDR2 SQIVND (reference sequence). The CDR3 runs 14 residues. V shed 2 bases and J shed 4 bases, with 11 bases lying between them. CDR3 in amino acids: CASSILGTGETQYF. The CDR3 coding sequence is TGTGCCAGTAGTATATTGGGGACTGGAGAGACCCAGTACTTC.

This chain uses TRBV29-1 with TRBJ2-1, with D tentatively TRBD2 (7 bases). Trimming cost V 7 bases and J 5 bases, with 21 bases left between them. The CDR3 is 15 residues long. The V gene's germline CDR1 is SQVTM and CDR2 ANQGSEA. Written as DNA, the CDR3 is TGCAGCGCTCGCCGGGGGGCGACCACCGACAATGAGCAGTTCTTC. This encodes CSARRGATTDNEQFF.

This CDR3 is CSGGTMNTEAFF. The CDR3 DNA sequence: TGCAGCGGAGGCACTATGAACACTGAAGCTTTCTTT. V and J are TRBV29-1 and TRBJ1-1; no definite D call. Germline V gene data show CDR1 as SQVTM and CDR2 as ANQGSEA. The CDR3 sequence is 12 residues long. V was clipped by 7 bases and J by 0 bases, with 9 bases between them.

The chain recombines TRBV7-6 with TRBJ1-6; no definite D call. The CDR3 loop spans 12 amino acids. CDR1 is SGHVS and CDR2 is FNYEAQ in the germline V gene. Trimming shortened V by 8 bases and J by 9 bases, and 11 bases separated the two germline ends. The CDR3 DNA reads as TGTGCCAGCGGGCATGGTGGTTCACCCCTCCACTTT. Translation: CASGHGGSPLHF.

Concerning this clone itself: This sample includes further DNA sequences coding for the same CDR3. V gene TRBV10-3 combines with J gene TRBJ2-7; D is uncertain. V shed 2 bases and J shed 3 bases, with 5 bases lying between them. CDR3 length: 12 amino acids. The germline V gene encodes CDR1 ENHRY and CDR2 SYGVKD. The CDR3 DNA follows: TGTGCCATCAGTGAGACTGGCTACGAGCAGTACTTC. Its translation is CAISETGYEQYF.

V gene TRBV11-3 combines with J gene TRBJ1-1, with a possible D match to TRBD1 (6 bases). Germline assignment: CDR1 SGHNT and CDR2 YENEEA. The CDR3 runs to 12 residues. V shed 5 bases and J shed 6 bases, with 10 bases lying between them. CDR3 residues: CASSVRGPEAFF. CDR3 DNA sequence: TGTGCCAGCAGCGTCAGGGGACCTGAAGCTTTCTTT.